A selection of T cell receptor beta chains follows, all from one sample in a study of blood T cell repertoires in COVID-19. Profiling relied on immunoSEQ multiplex PCR, and the TCRdb table lists in-frame clones only, not all of them. The table lists more than 150,000 clones, 65% to 85% of them singletons. Sequenced input: peripheral blood. Every receptor here comes from a man in his sixties with active or convalescent COVID-19. Each CDR3 is given with its conserved first and last residue. The D gene is left open where the match is weak. Size is stated for part of the rows, as once, few or many counts, or as a class when the clone is expanded.

D gene: .
V gene: TRBV9
clone size: once
J gene: TRBJ2-1
CDR3 protein: CASSWETNEQFF
CDR3 DNA: TGTGCCAGCTCCTGGGAGACAAATGAGCAGTTCTTC

D gene: .
V gene: TRBV7-6
clone size: .
J gene: TRBJ2-2
CDR3 protein: CASSLAAQGGTGELFF
CDR3 DNA: TGTGCCAGCAGCTTAGCGGCGCAGGGGGGCACCGGGGAGCTGTTTTTT

D gene: .
V gene: TRBV6-5
clone size: .
J gene: TRBJ1-3
CDR3 protein: CASSPARYSGNTIYF
CDR3 DNA: TGTGCCAGCAGTCCCGCCAGGTACTCTGGAAACACCATATATTTT

D gene: TRBD1
V gene: TRBV28
clone size: .
J gene: TRBJ1-6
CDR3 protein: CASSLWGTGSKPLHF
CDR3 DNA: TGTGCCAGCAGTTTATGGGGGACAGGGAGTAAGCCCCTCCACTTT

D gene: .
V gene: TRBV27
clone size: .
J gene: TRBJ1-2
CDR3 protein: CARGEGYGYTF
CDR3 DNA: TGTGCCAGAGGGGAGGGGTATGGCTACACCTTC

D gene: TRBD2
V gene: TRBV7-7
clone size: .
J gene: TRBJ2-5
CDR3 protein: CASSRGRAGETQYF
CDR3 DNA: TGTGCCAGCAGCAGAGGGAGGGCAGGAGAGACCCAGTACTTC

D gene: .
V gene: TRBV7-5
clone size: once
J gene: TRBJ2-1
CDR3 protein: CVRSLATSPHEQFF
CDR3 DNA: TGTGTCAGAAGCTTAGCGACTAGCCCCCATGAGCAGTTCTTC

D gene: TRBD2
V gene: TRBV7-2
clone size: .
J gene: TRBJ2-7
CDR3 protein: CASSRYGTSGSASYEQYF
CDR3 DNA: TGTGCCAGCAGCCGGTACGGGACTAGCGGGAGCGCCAGCTACGAGCAGTACTTC

D gene: .
V gene: TRBV30
clone size: once
J gene: TRBJ1-6
CDR3 protein: CAWSYPGRNSPLHF
CDR3 DNA: TGTGCCTGGAGCTATCCGGGGAGAAATTCACCCCTCCACTTT

D gene: .
V gene: TRBV7-9
clone size: .
J gene: TRBJ2-2
CDR3 protein: CASSSLERNTGELFF
CDR3 DNA: TGTGCCAGCAGCTCCCTAGAGAGAAACACCGGGGAGCTGTTTTTT

D gene: .
V gene: TRBV18
clone size: many
J gene: TRBJ2-1
CDR3 protein: CASSLDDNEQFF
CDR3 DNA: TGTGCCAGCTCGCTAGATGACAATGAGCAGTTCTTC

D gene: .
V gene: TRBV11-2
clone size: .
J gene: TRBJ1-1
CDR3 protein: CASSLERINTEAFF
CDR3 DNA: TGTGCCAGCAGCTTAGAGCGGATCAACACTGAAGCTTTCTTT

D gene: TRBD1
V gene: TRBV27
clone size: .
J gene: TRBJ2-7
CDR3 protein: CASSERDRLYEQYF
CDR3 DNA: TGTGCCAGCAGTGAGAGGGACAGGCTCTACGAGCAGTACTTC

D gene: TRBD1
V gene: TRBV5-1
clone size: .
J gene: TRBJ1-6
CDR3 protein: CASSTGDNSPLHF
CDR3 DNA: TGCGCCAGCAGTACAGGGGACAATTCACCCCTCCACTTT

D gene: .
V gene: TRBV6-5
clone size: .
J gene: TRBJ1-2
CDR3 protein: CASRLTGNYGYTF
CDR3 DNA: TGCGCCAGCAGGCTAACAGGGAACTATGGCTACACCTTC

D gene: TRBD2
V gene: TRBV5-1
clone size: few
J gene: TRBJ2-5
CDR3 protein: CASSPGTSGETQYF
CDR3 DNA: TGCGCCAGCAGCCCCGGGACTAGTGGGGAGACCCAGTACTTC

D gene: .
V gene: TRBV3-1/TRBV3-2
clone size: .
J gene: TRBJ2-3
CDR3 protein: CASSQVRLTGDTQYF
CDR3 DNA: TGTGCCAGCAGCCAAGTCAGACTTACAGGGGATACGCAGTATTTT

D gene: .
V gene: TRBV5-4
clone size: .
J gene: TRBJ2-5
CDR3 protein: CASSLRNKSQETQYF
CDR3 DNA: TGTGCCAGCAGCTTGCGTAATAAGAGCCAAGAGACCCAGTACTTC

D gene: TRBD2
V gene: TRBV18
clone size: .
J gene: TRBJ2-1
CDR3 protein: CASSMGLAGNEQFF
CDR3 DNA: TGTGCCAGCTCAATGGGACTAGCGGGCAATGAGCAGTTCTTC

D gene: .
V gene: TRBV10-3
clone size: .
J gene: TRBJ2-7
CDR3 protein: CAISEYTGTYEQYF
CDR3 DNA: TGTGCCATCAGTGAATACACAGGGACCTACGAGCAGTACTTC

D gene: TRBD2
V gene: TRBV19
clone size: .
J gene: TRBJ2-3
CDR3 protein: CASAQLAGRTDTQYF
CDR3 DNA: TGTGCCAGTGCCCAACTAGCGGGGCGCACAGATACGCAGTATTTT

D gene: .
V gene: TRBV6-5
clone size: .
J gene: TRBJ1-2
CDR3 protein: CASLQGRDLMYGYTF
CDR3 DNA: TGTGCCAGTCTTCAGGGGAGGGACCTTATGTATGGCTACACCTTC

D gene: TRBD2
V gene: TRBV27
clone size: .
J gene: TRBJ2-1
CDR3 protein: CASSTHTSGRGSYNEQFF
CDR3 DNA: TGTGCCAGCAGCACCCACACTAGCGGGAGAGGATCCTACAATGAGCAGTTCTTC

D gene: TRBD2
V gene: TRBV19
clone size: once
J gene: TRBJ2-7
CDR3 protein: CASGSGRAYEQYF
CDR3 DNA: TGTGCCAGTGGTAGCGGGAGGGCCTACGAGCAGTACTTC

D gene: .
V gene: TRBV6-6
clone size: once
J gene: TRBJ2-3
CDR3 protein: CASSLDSSFTSTDTQYF
CDR3 DNA: TGTGCCAGCAGTCTGGACAGCTCGTTTACTAGCACAGATACGCAGTATTTT

D gene: .
V gene: TRBV12-3/TRBV12-4
clone size: .
J gene: TRBJ2-1
CDR3 protein: CASSEGDEQFF
CDR3 DNA: TGTGCCAGCAGTGAGGGGGATGAGCAGTTCTTC

D gene: TRBD1
V gene: TRBV7-8
clone size: .
J gene: TRBJ1-1
CDR3 protein: CASSSQGANTEAFF
CDR3 DNA: TGTGCCAGCAGCTCACAGGGGGCCAACACTGAAGCTTTCTTT

D gene: .
V gene: TRBV2
clone size: few
J gene: TRBJ1-4
CDR3 protein: CASSEGTGKTEKLFF
CDR3 DNA: TGTGCCAGCAGTGAAGGTACAGGGAAAACTGAAAAACTGTTTTTT

D gene: .
V gene: TRBV11-2
clone size: .
J gene: TRBJ2-1
CDR3 protein: CASSSERYNEQFF
CDR3 DNA: TGTGCCAGCAGCTCAGAGCGGTACAATGAGCAGTTCTTC

D gene: .
V gene: TRBV2
clone size: .
J gene: TRBJ2-4
CDR3 protein: CATRGGSASKNIQYF
CDR3 DNA: TGTGCCACGAGGGGGGGGAGCGCGTCCAAAAACATTCAGTACTTC

D gene: TRBD2
V gene: TRBV2
clone size: .
J gene: TRBJ2-1
CDR3 protein: CASSGGGGLAGARSYNEQFF
CDR3 DNA: TGTGCCAGCAGTGGAGGGGGTGGGCTAGCGGGAGCCCGCTCCTACAATGAGCAGTTCTTC

D gene: TRBD1
V gene: TRBV7-2
clone size: .
J gene: TRBJ1-1
CDR3 protein: CASSLLTGVNTEAFF
CDR3 DNA: TGTGCCAGCAGCTTATTGACAGGGGTGAACACTGAAGCTTTCTTT

D gene: .
V gene: TRBV15
clone size: .
J gene: TRBJ2-7
CDR3 protein: CATSSDLDSLTYEQYF
CDR3 DNA: TGTGCCACCAGCAGTGACCTGGACAGCTTAACCTACGAGCAGTACTTC

D gene: TRBD1
V gene: TRBV11-3
clone size: .
J gene: TRBJ2-7
CDR3 protein: CASSPTQGRGPFYEQYF
CDR3 DNA: TGTGCCAGCAGCCCCACCCAGGGCAGGGGGCCCTTCTACGAGCAGTACTTC

D gene: TRBD1
V gene: TRBV5-1
clone size: .
J gene: TRBJ1-4
CDR3 protein: CASSYAGTGGEKLFF
CDR3 DNA: TGCGCCAGCAGCTATGCCGGGACAGGGGGAGAAAAACTGTTTTTT

D gene: .
V gene: TRBV5-4
clone size: .
J gene: TRBJ2-4
CDR3 protein: CASSLGGRNIQYF
CDR3 DNA: TGTGCCAGCAGCTTGGGAGGTAGGAACATTCAGTACTTC

D gene: TRBD2
V gene: TRBV7-8
clone size: .
J gene: TRBJ2-1
CDR3 protein: CASSLVIGLAGVEQFF
CDR3 DNA: TGTGCCAGCAGCTTAGTAATTGGACTAGCGGGAGTTGAGCAGTTCTTC

D gene: .
V gene: TRBV12-3/TRBV12-4
clone size: .
J gene: TRBJ2-3
CDR3 protein: CASSFSTDTQYF
CDR3 DNA: TGTGCCAGCAGTTTCAGTACAGATACGCAGTATTTT

D gene: TRBD1
V gene: TRBV4-3
clone size: .
J gene: TRBJ2-7
CDR3 protein: CASSQDGTGYTSYEQYF
CDR3 DNA: TGCGCCAGCAGCCAAGATGGGACAGGTTATACCTCCTACGAGCAGTACTTC

D gene: TRBD2
V gene: TRBV25-1
clone size: .
J gene: TRBJ2-1
CDR3 protein: CASSAPPGASGSGDEQFF
CDR3 DNA: TGTGCCAGCAGTGCCCCCCCGGGTGCTAGCGGGAGCGGGGATGAGCAGTTCTTC

D gene: TRBD2
V gene: TRBV19
clone size: .
J gene: TRBJ2-1
CDR3 protein: CASSYPQLAGVYNEQFF
CDR3 DNA: TGTGCCAGTAGCTACCCTCAACTAGCGGGAGTCTACAATGAGCAGTTCTTC

D gene: TRBD2
V gene: TRBV7-2
clone size: .
J gene: TRBJ2-7
CDR3 protein: CASSLGLAGASSYEQYF
CDR3 DNA: TGTGCCAGCAGCTTAGGACTAGCGGGGGCTAGCTCCTACGAGCAGTACTTC

D gene: .
V gene: TRBV20-1
clone size: .
J gene: TRBJ2-7
CDR3 protein: CSASARVSYEQYF
CDR3 DNA: TGCAGTGCTAGTGCTCGGGTCTCCTACGAGCAGTACTTC

D gene: .
V gene: TRBV5-1
clone size: .
J gene: TRBJ2-1
CDR3 protein: CASSPGLGHNEQFF
CDR3 DNA: TGCGCCAGCAGCCCGGGACTTGGGCACAATGAGCAGTTCTTC

D gene: TRBD1
V gene: TRBV5-5
clone size: .
J gene: TRBJ1-4
CDR3 protein: CASSRGTGGEEKLFF
CDR3 DNA: TGTGCCAGCAGCAGGGGGACAGGGGGCGAGGAAAAACTGTTTTTT

D gene: .
V gene: TRBV2
clone size: once
J gene: TRBJ2-7
CDR3 protein: CASSVDSASYEQYF
CDR3 DNA: TGTGCCAGCAGTGTGGACAGTGCATCCTACGAGCAGTACTTC

D gene: TRBD1
V gene: TRBV9
clone size: .
J gene: TRBJ2-7
CDR3 protein: CASSSRDSSYEQYF
CDR3 DNA: TGTGCCAGCAGCTCCAGGGACAGCTCCTACGAGCAGTACTTC

D gene: TRBD1
V gene: TRBV5-4
clone size: .
J gene: TRBJ2-1
CDR3 protein: CASSQNPGQGSAAEQFF
CDR3 DNA: TGTGCCAGCAGCCAAAATCCGGGACAGGGTTCCGCGGCGGAGCAGTTCTTC

D gene: TRBD1
V gene: TRBV27
clone size: .
J gene: TRBJ2-7
CDR3 protein: CASSRQGIGQQYF
CDR3 DNA: TGTGCCAGCAGCCGACAGGGAATCGGACAGCAGTACTTC

D gene: TRBD2
V gene: TRBV16
clone size: .
J gene: TRBJ2-7
CDR3 protein: CASSQGGLDEQYF
CDR3 DNA: TGTGCCAGCAGCCAAGGGGGACTAGACGAGCAGTACTTC